A selection of T cell receptor beta chains follows, all from one sample in a study of blood T cell repertoires in COVID-19. Profiled with immunoSEQ multiplex PCR; TCRdb holds only in-frame clones, not every one. The repertoire consists of fewer than 300,000 clones, with over 75% occurring once and the leading ten covering 9.4%. Material: peripheral blood. These receptors all stem from a man younger than 30 with active or convalescent COVID-19. Both conserved end residues are part of each CDR3. Each record gives: V gene, clone size, CDR3 length, CDR3 protein. Not all rows give a size; the values are once, few, many and, for expanded clones, a class.

>TRBV12-3/TRBV12-4|.|13
CASSSQGWYGYTF
>TRBV19|.|15
CASTNRGYFNYGYTF
>TRBV29-1|.|12
CSVATGKDGYTF
>TRBV18|.|19
CASSRRWPGTTLAKNIQYF
>TRBV18|once|12
CASSPNTDTQYF
>TRBV7-9|.|15
CASRAGTGNNYGYTF
>TRBV6-4|.|12
CASQGAGSPLHF
>TRBV6-6|.|16
CASSYGGLQGGNTIYF
>TRBV5-4|.|15
CASSPGGGFTGELFF
>TRBV19|.|15
CASSKMRTRDSPLHF
>TRBV5-5|.|15
CASSTGLEDTDTQYF
>TRBV7-8|.|15
CASSPEGGTGYEQYF
>TRBV27|once|15
CASSPGQGAWNEQFF
>TRBV4-1|.|15
CASSQAGAANEKLFF
>TRBV19|.|14
CASHPRLVQYGYTF
>TRBV27|.|15
CASSLSGDTFYEQYF
>TRBV13|few|15
CASSLQGGSSYEQYF
>TRBV4-2|.|15
CASSRSAGGVETQYF
>TRBV7-8|.|18
CASSSALAGGGDSYEQYF
>TRBV7-2|.|13
CASSSQGWDGYTF
>TRBV10-3|.|12
CAITTLSDEQFF
>TRBV7-2|.|13
CASSLSSTYEQYF